The rows below give T cell receptor beta chains drawn from one sample of a study of T cell repertoires in cytomegalovirus infection. Which antigens these TCRs recognize remains unknown. TCRdb ran MiXCR on the reads and lists one entry per CDR3 protein. The profile shows some 940,000 distinct CDR3 sequences, more than 25% of them singletons. Sequencing was performed on cultured CD8+ T cells from PBMCs, taken from culture after CMV antigen stimulation. These receptors were collected from a human donor in good health (CMV status not recorded). Some clones in this sample may be carry-over from other donors' samples. Each CDR3 is given with its conserved first and last residue. A D gene is named only where the DNA matches it firmly. Clone size, where shown, is once, few, many, or a class for clones that have expanded.

v_gene,j_gene,abundance,d_gene,CDR3aa,CDR3nt
TRBV7-9,TRBJ2-2,NA,NA,CASSPPGSHYTGELFF,TGTGCCAGCAGCCCCCCAGGGAGTCACTACACCGGGGAGCTGTTTTTT
TRBV29-1,TRBJ1-2,NA,TRBD1,CSVPGTGAFLYSWGYTF,TGCAGCGTCCCCGGGACAGGAGCTTTCCTTTATTCCTGGGGCTACACCTTC
TRBV6-2/TRBV6-3,TRBJ1-1,few,NA,CASLQGSEAFF,TGTGCCAGCCTACAGGGAAGTGAAGCTTTCTTT
TRBV13,TRBJ2-1,few,NA,CATSMELEDEQFF,TGTGCCACCTCTATGGAGTTGGAGGATGAGCAGTTCTTC
TRBV12-3/TRBV12-4,TRBJ2-1,NA,NA,CASTPGRHYNEQFF,TGTGCCAGCACTCCAGGGCGACACTACAATGAGCAGTTCTTC
TRBV19,TRBJ1-1,few,NA,CASSIPRNTEAFF,TGTGCCAGTAGTATCCCCCGTAACACTGAAGCTTTCTTT
TRBV19,TRBJ1-5,NA,NA,CASTPYDSNQPQHF,TGTGCCAGTACTCCCTACGATAGCAATCAGCCCCAGCATTTT
TRBV9,TRBJ2-5,NA,NA,CASSQGGRETQYF,TGTGCCAGCAGCCAGGGTGGCAGGGAGACCCAGTACTTC
TRBV12-3/TRBV12-4,TRBJ1-2,few,NA,CASSSFSGMAYTF,TGTGCCAGCAGTTCATTTTCTGGCATGGCATACACCTTC
TRBV12-3/TRBV12-4,TRBJ1-2,many,NA,CASTGNMVYGYTF,TGTGCCAGCACCGGGAATATGGTCTATGGCTACACCTTC
TRBV5-1,TRBJ2-1,NA,TRBD1,CASSLSEVGQRYYNEQFF,TGCGCCAGCAGCTTGTCCGAGGTGGGACAGAGATATTACAATGAGCAGTTCTTC
TRBV7-2,TRBJ2-5,many,NA,CASSLPSNVLLAAQETQYF,TGTGCCAGCAGCCTCCCCTCGAACGTCCTTCTAGCAGCCCAAGAGACCCAGTACTTC
TRBV6-5,TRBJ1-3,NA,NA,CASSFTWDVENAIYF,TGTGCCAGCAGCTTTACTTGGGACGTCGAGAACGCCATATATTTT
TRBV5-6,TRBJ2-1,few,NA,CASSPSRQPYNEQFF,TGTGCCAGCAGCCCAAGCCGACAGCCTTACAATGAGCAGTTCTTC
TRBV19,TRBJ1-1,NA,TRBD1,CASRMTGVTEAFF,TGTGCCAGTAGAATGACAGGGGTCACTGAAGCTTTCTTT
TRBV7-9,TRBJ1-2,NA,NA,CASSLVPNYGYTF,TGTGCCAGCAGCTTAGTACCTAACTATGGCTACACCTTC
TRBV6-1,TRBJ2-6,few,NA,CASSDINGANVLTF,TGTGCCAGCAGTGATATCAACGGGGCCAACGTCCTGACTTTC
TRBV7-9,TRBJ2-7,NA,TRBD1,CASSVRDRIIYEQYF,TGTGCCAGCAGCGTCCGGGACAGGATCATCTACGAGCAGTACTTC
TRBV10-3,TRBJ2-3,few,NA,CASGAPSTDTQYF,TGTGCCTCCGGTGCCCCTAGCACAGATACGCAGTATTTT
TRBV2,TRBJ2-1,NA,NA,CASSEIGGGEQFF,TGTGCCAGCAGTGAAATTGGGGGTGGTGAGCAGTTCTTC
TRBV28,TRBJ2-1,NA,TRBD1,CASSLTGQGVHEQFF,TGTGCCAGCAGTTTAACGGGACAGGGGGTCCATGAGCAGTTCTTC
TRBV6-2/TRBV6-3,TRBJ2-5,NA,NA,CASSYSRPYF,TGTGCCAGCAGTTACTCCCGACCGTACTTC
TRBV2,TRBJ1-1,few,NA,CASSELAVNTEAFF,TGTGCCAGCAGTGAATTGGCAGTGAACACTGAAGCTTTCTTT
TRBV2,TRBJ2-6,NA,TRBD1,CASSELPGGEDSGANVLTF,TGTGCCAGCAGTGAACTGCCAGGGGGCGAAGATTCTGGGGCCAACGTCCTGACTTTC
TRBV9,TRBJ2-5,NA,TRBD1,CVSSEGTGGEETQYF,TGTGTCAGCAGCGAGGGGACAGGGGGTGAAGAGACCCAGTACTTC
TRBV27,TRBJ2-3,NA,NA,CATAHGFFGDTQYF,TGTGCCACCGCTCATGGGTTTTTTGGGGATACGCAGTATTTT
TRBV11-1,TRBJ1-2,NA,NA,CASSTKEGYTF,TGTGCCAGCAGCACCAAGGAAGGCTACACCTTC
TRBV6-1,TRBJ1-5,many,NA,CASKDYRVRGNQPQHF,TGTGCCAGCAAGGATTATCGGGTAAGGGGCAATCAGCCCCAGCATTTT
TRBV20-1,TRBJ1-5,NA,NA,CSARDSGGQLNQPQHF,TGCAGTGCTAGAGATTCAGGAGGACAGCTCAATCAGCCCCAGCATTTT
TRBV4-1,TRBJ1-4,NA,NA,CASSQGEELFF,TGCGCCAGCAGCCAAGGCGAGGAACTGTTTTTT
TRBV25-1,TRBJ1-5,NA,NA,CASSDRQSNQPQHF,TGTGCCAGCAGTGACCGACAGTCCAATCAGCCCCAGCATTTT
TRBV5-6,TRBJ2-1,few,TRBD2,CASSQGLALDEQFF,TGTGCCAGCAGCCAGGGACTAGCGCTCGATGAGCAGTTCTTC
TRBV5-1,TRBJ2-7,few,NA,CASRQSSYEQYF,TGCGCCAGCAGACAGTCCTCCTACGAGCAGTACTTC
TRBV12-3/TRBV12-4,TRBJ2-1,NA,NA,CASSFWGREQFF,TGTGCCAGCAGTTTTTGGGGAAGGGAGCAGTTCTTC
TRBV7-2,TRBJ2-3,NA,TRBD2,CASSFLGGAPDTQYF,TGTGCCAGCAGCTTTCTCGGGGGGGCCCCAGATACGCAGTATTTT
TRBV27,TRBJ1-4,NA,NA,CASSSIAGVRNEKLFF,TGTGCCAGCAGTTCCATCGCAGGGGTACGAAATGAAAAACTGTTTTTT
TRBV7-9,TRBJ2-1,many,NA,CASSLVADSGEQFF,TGTGCCAGCAGCTTAGTAGCCGACTCAGGGGAGCAGTTCTTC
TRBV14,TRBJ1-1,NA,TRBD1,CASSLHRGLGTEAFF,TGTGCCAGCAGCTTACACAGGGGCCTGGGCACTGAAGCTTTCTTT
TRBV24-1,TRBJ2-2,few,TRBD1,CATSDIQGDTGELFF,TGTGCCACCAGTGATATACAGGGGGACACCGGGGAGCTGTTTTTT
TRBV29-1,TRBJ2-3,NA,NA,CSFEADTQYF,TGCAGCTTCGAGGCAGATACGCAGTATTTT
TRBV14,TRBJ2-1,NA,NA,CASSQFRASYNEQFF,TGTGCCAGCAGCCAATTCAGGGCCTCCTACAATGAGCAGTTCTTC
TRBV4-1,TRBJ2-1,NA,TRBD2,CASSQVLAANPGNEQFF,TGCGCCAGCAGCCAAGTTCTAGCGGCCAACCCCGGGAATGAGCAGTTCTTC
TRBV7-6,TRBJ1-1,few,NA,CASSLAPQGRTEAFF,TGTGCCAGCAGCTTAGCCCCGCAGGGGCGGACTGAAGCTTTCTTT
TRBV7-9,TRBJ1-2,NA,TRBD1,CASRGQVDGYTF,TGTGCCAGCAGGGGACAGGTGGATGGCTACACCTTC
TRBV4-1,TRBJ1-2,NA,NA,CASSQGTGGGYTF,TGCGCCAGCAGCCAAGGAACAGGCGGCGGCTACACCTTC
TRBV27,TRBJ1-1,few,NA,CASSFYPSREVTEAFF,TGTGCCAGCAGTTTCTATCCATCCAGGGAGGTGACTGAAGCTTTCTTT
TRBV9,TRBJ2-2,NA,NA,CASSVPGGSGELFF,TGTGCCAGCAGCGTTCCAGGGGGGTCCGGGGAGCTGTTTTTT
TRBV7-6,TRBJ1-2,few,NA,CASSERTDPYGYTF,TGTGCCAGCAGCGAACGGACCGATCCCTATGGCTACACCTTC
TRBV7-8,TRBJ1-2,many,TRBD1,CASSSTRDRGSYGYTF,TGTGCCAGCAGCTCCACCCGGGACAGGGGCAGCTATGGCTACACCTTC
TRBV18,TRBJ1-6,many,TRBD1,CASSRLDRDSPLHF,TGTGCCAGCTCTCGACTAGACAGGGACTCACCCCTCCACTTT
TRBV9,TRBJ2-2,few,TRBD1,CASRGQGFGTGELFF,TGTGCCAGCAGGGGACAGGGTTTCGGGACCGGGGAGCTGTTTTTT
TRBV7-9,TRBJ2-3,NA,NA,CASSLRASDLTDTQYF,TGTGCCAGCAGCTTAAGAGCGTCAGATCTCACAGATACGCAGTATTTT